Below are 9 T cell receptor beta chains sequenced from a single sample in a study of shared clonotypes between healthy human individuals. TCRdb's table, derived via immunoSEQ multiplex PCR, lists solely in-frame clones and lacks some. Counted here are some 1.1 million clones, approximately 80% occurring once; the ten biggest clones make up roughly 0.82%. The sequencing sample was made of memory CD4+ T cells from PBMCs. This sample's subset: CD45RA-negative fraction. The receptors stem from a man younger than 35 in good health. Some clones in this sample may be carry-over from other donors' samples.

The V and J genes are TRBV5-6 and TRBJ1-3; no definite D call. The V gene's germline CDR1 is SGHDT and CDR2 YYEEEE. The ends were cut back, 4 bases at V and 0 bases at J, with 11 bases in the middle. The CDR3 runs 15 residues. CDR3 DNA sequence: TGTGCCAGCAGCCCGGGCATTACCTCTGGAAACACCATATATTTT. Encoded protein: CASSPGITSGNTIYF.

In its sample, this clone was seen a few times. J is TRBJ1-5 and V is TRBV30; tentatively, D is TRBD1 (5 bases). With 2 bases removed from V and 4 bases from J, the gap between germline ends came to 12 bases. CDR3 length: 14 residues. Germline values: CDR1 GTSNPN, CDR2 SVGIG (reference sequence). CDR3 in DNA: TGTGCCTGGAGTCCAGGGACCGCGAATCAGCCCCAGCATTTT. Amino acids: CAWSPGTANQPQHF.

The rearrangement links TRBV4-1 to TRBJ2-1; 9 bases match TRBD1. The CDR3 is made up of 16 amino acids. The germline gives CDR1 MGHRA, CDR2 YSYEKL. V gave up 5 bases and J gave up 7 bases; unmatched junction bases: 12. The CDR3 protein is CASSVQWGQGWNEQFF. For the CDR3, the DNA is TGCGCCAGCAGCGTCCAGTGGGGACAGGGCTGGAATGAGCAGTTCTTC.

This clone was detected once. The rearrangement links TRBV25-1 to TRBJ1-2; D call uncertain. CDR3 length: 13 residues. Germline-derived CDR1 and CDR2 are MGHDK and SYGVNS. V gave up 7 bases and J gave up 4 bases, with 13 bases separating them. CDR3: CASKDSRSYGYTF. CDR3 coding DNA: TGTGCCAGCAAGGATTCCCGCAGCTATGGCTACACCTTC.

The chain has TRBV5-1 and TRBJ2-1; 9 nucleotides line up with TRBD1. CDR3 size: 17 residues. CDR1 is SGHRS and CDR2 is YFSETQ in the germline V gene. Trimming at V came to 3 bases and at J to 8 bases, leaving 15 bases not matched to a gene. The CDR3 is CASSSRDRVFGADEQFF. In nucleotides, the CDR3 is TGCGCCAGCAGCTCCCGGGACAGGGTCTTTGGTGCGGATGAGCAGTTCTTC.

This chain's CDR3 is CASSLLAGGASRYEQYF. The CDR3 DNA follows: TGCGCCAGCAGCTTGCTAGCGGGAGGCGCTTCCCGCTACGAGCAGTACTTC. The chain joins TRBV5-1 to TRBJ2-7; TRBD2 aligns across 11 bases. The trim removed 1 base at V and 3 bases at J, leaving 9 bases unmatched. Germline CDR1 is SGHRS and CDR2 is YFSETQ. CDR3 length: 17 residues.

This chain links TRBV6-1 with TRBJ2-7; either TRBD1 or TRBD2 may supply D (5 bases each). Trimming took off 7 bases at V and 4 bases at J, with 17 bases between the two ends. This CDR3 is 14 amino acids long. The germline gives CDR1 MNHNS, CDR2 SASEGT. CDR3 in DNA: TGTGCCAGCATCGAGGGGCAGTTTGGGTACGAGCAGTACTTC. The encoded protein is CASIEGQFGYEQYF.

The chain employs TRBV28 and TRBJ1-5; D unresolved. V shed 4 bases and J shed 2 bases, with 21 bases lying between them. The germline V gene has CDR1 MDHEN and CDR2 SYDVKM. CDR3 length: 18 amino acids. The CDR3 reads CASSSPVPRKAGNQPQHF. In nucleotides, the CDR3 is TGTGCCAGCAGTTCCCCCGTTCCGAGAAAAGCTGGCAATCAGCCCCAGCATTTT.

As for this clone: The same CDR3 is also encoded by other DNA sequences in this sample. This chain links TRBV9 with TRBJ2-1; 8 bases fit TRBD2. Germline V gene lookup returns CDR1 SGDLS and CDR2 YYNGEE. V lost 1 base, J lost 3 bases, and 0 bases stayed unmatched. The CDR3 sequence is 14 residues long. CDR3 nucleotide sequence: TGTGCCAGCAGCGTAACTAGCGGCTACAATGAGCAGTTCTTC. Translated, it gives CASSVTSGYNEQFF. Complete variable domain (other parts from reference TRBV9 and TRBJ2-1): DSGVTQTPKHLITATGQRVTLRCSPRSGDLSVYWYQQSLDQGLQFLIQYYNGEERAKGNILERFSAQQFPDLHSELNLSSLELGDSALYFCASSVTSGYNEQFFGPGTRLTVL.